The 32 T cell receptor beta chains below were found in one sample sequenced in a study of T cell changes during pregnancy in multiple sclerosis. The method was immunoSEQ multiplex PCR; TCRdb's version includes in-frame clones alone and lacks a portion of them. The sample carries about 92,000 clones, about 93% recorded once. The source material was peripheral blood, sampled in the first trimester of pregnancy. The source is a female donor with multiple sclerosis, enrolled in a pregnancy study.

V is TRBV6-6 and J is TRBJ1-2; 12 bases align to TRBD1. The CDR3 length is 16 residues. Losses at the gene ends were 7 bases for V and 8 bases for J; bases not matched to a gene: 14. The germline V gene has CDR1 MNHNY and CDR2 SVGAGI (reference sequence). The CDR3 coding sequence is TGTGCCAGCACTGACCCGGGACAGGGGGCGGCTGAGGGCTACACCTTC. This codes for CASTDPGQGAAEGYTF.

V usage is TRBV27 and J usage is TRBJ2-7; possibly TRBD2 for D (7 bases). Trimming removed 5 bases at V and 1 base at J, with 12 bases between. CDR1 and CDR2 from the germline V gene are MNHEY and SMNVEV (reference sequence). There are 14 residues in the CDR3. The CDR3 sequence is CASSRGGQSYEQYF. The CDR3 DNA follows: TGTGCCAGCAGTAGGGGGGGACAATCCTACGAGCAGTACTTC.

This clone was counted a few times. V usage is TRBV7-8 and J usage is TRBJ1-1, with D possibly matching TRBD1 (6 bases). Germline V CDR1 and CDR2: SGHVS, FQNEAQ. The length of the CDR3 is 13 residues. Trimming removed 5 bases at V and 1 base at J, with 8 bases between. The CDR3 region is CASSVQGNTEAFF. CDR3 nucleotide sequence: TGTGCCAGCAGCGTACAGGGGAACACTGAAGCTTTCTTT.

CDR3: CASSMTGGVLDDGYTF. CDR3 DNA: TGTGCCAGTAGTATGACAGGGGGCGTTCTAGATGATGGCTACACCTTC. The rearrangement joins TRBV19 to TRBJ1-2, with 10 bases that match TRBD1. After removal of 3 bases from V and 6 bases from J, the junction contained 10 bases not matched to a gene. Per the germline V gene, CDR1 is LNHDA and CDR2 is SQIVND (reference sequence). This CDR3 is 16 amino acids long.

This clone was detected only once. This chain links TRBV7-6 with TRBJ2-1, with 10 nucleotides matching TRBD2. The CDR3 is 15 amino acids. The V segment lost 5 bases and the J segment 7 bases; nucleotides outside the gene matches: 8. Germline-derived CDR1 and CDR2 are SGHVS and FNYEAQ. Here the CDR3 reads CASSPTSGAGNEQFF. The CDR3 nucleotides are TGTGCCAGCAGCCCAACTAGCGGGGCGGGGAATGAGCAGTTCTTC.

The CDR3 is CAISEATDEAFF. As DNA, the CDR3 is TGTGCCATCAGTGAGGCCACAGATGAAGCTTTCTTT. The V and J genes are TRBV10-3 and TRBJ1-1; D gene uncertain. The length of the CDR3 is 12 residues. Per germline, CDR1 ENHRY and CDR2 SYGVKD. The V gene lost 2 bases and the J gene lost 7 bases, with 8 bases spanning the gap.

The rearrangement uses TRBV6-6 and TRBJ1-4; the D is unclear. Germline lookup yields CDR1 MNHNY and CDR2 SVGAGI (reference sequence). Trimming removed 6 bases from V and 6 bases from J, with 8 bases in between. This CDR3 spans 12 amino acids. The CDR3 DNA follows: TGTGCCAGCAGATCGGAGGATGAAAAACTGTTTTTT. This gives the protein CASRSEDEKLFF.

This clone came up a few times. This chain links TRBV10-3 with TRBJ1-6; 7 positions match TRBD1. The CDR3 has 15 amino acids. V dropped 6 bases and J dropped 6; count of bases not matched to a gene: 8. Germline V gene sequence: CDR1 ENHRY, CDR2 SYGVKD. CDR3 bases: TGTGCCATCAGGGTATCTCGGGACAGTAATTCACCCCTCCACTTT. It is translated as CAIRVSRDSNSPLHF.

The rearrangement links TRBV7-9 to TRBJ2-3; the D gene is possibly TRBD2 (7 bases). CDR1 is SEHNR and CDR2 is FQNEAQ in the germline V gene (reference sequence). The V end was cut by 4 bases, the J end by 4 bases, with 15 bases between. CDR3 size: 15 residues. As DNA, the CDR3 is TGTGCCAGCAGCTACGTACGAGGGGGGGCAGATACGCAGTATTTT. Encoded protein: CASSYVRGGADTQYF.

In the case of this clone: One end of the junction is discordant with germline, which a read error may explain. The V gene is TRBV5-8, the J gene TRBJ1-5; no reliable D call. The CDR3 consists of 15 residues. Germline values: CDR1 SGHTS, CDR2 YDEGEE. CDR3 coding DNA: TGTGCCGGCAGCAGGTACGAGGGAAGCAATCAGCCCCAGCATTTT. This codes for CAGSRYEGSNQPQHF.

The chain couples TRBV7-2 to TRBJ2-2, with D possibly being TRBD2 (5 bases). CDR1 and CDR2 (germline): SGHTA, FQGNSA. The CDR3 extends over 18 amino acids. V lost 0 bases and J 5 bases, leaving 19 bases between the germline ends. The CDR3 DNA is TGTGCCAGCAGCTTAGCTATTACGGGTCGGGGTCCTACCGGGGAGCTGTTTTTT. Translation: CASSLAITGRGPTGELFF. Full variable domain (rest looked up from reference TRBV7-2 and TRBJ2-2): GAGVSQSPSNKVTEKGKDVELRCDPISGHTALYWYRQSLGQGLEFLIYFQGNSAPDKSGLPSDRFSAERTGGSVSTLTIQRTQQEDSAVYLCASSLAITGRGPTGELFFGEGSRLTVL.

The chain recombines TRBV7-9 with TRBJ2-5; 11 nucleotides agree with TRBD2. The length of the CDR3 is 14 residues. V shed 5 bases, J shed 5 bases, and the junction held 4 bases outside the gene matches. Germline-derived CDR1 and CDR2 are SEHNR and FQNEAQ (reference sequence). The CDR3: CASSQTSGAETQYF. For the CDR3, the DNA is TGTGCCAGCAGCCAGACTAGCGGGGCGGAGACCCAGTACTTC.

This clone has a handful of counts. The chain combines TRBV5-8 with TRBJ1-2; D not resolved. From germline, CDR1 is SGHTS and CDR2 YDEGEE. Deletions cut 6 bases from V and 2 bases from J, with 17 bases between. The CDR3 length is 15 residues. The CDR3 DNA follows: TGTGCCAGCATACGACTTCATCCACGAAACTATGGCTACACCTTC. This codes for CASIRLHPRNYGYTF.

This chain joins TRBV7-9 and TRBJ1-5; maybe TRBD1 (5 bases). This CDR3 region has 16 residues. With 1 base removed from V and 3 bases from J, the gap between germline ends came to 13 bases. The V gene's germline CDR1 is SEHNR and CDR2 FQNEAQ (reference sequence). The CDR3 region has the DNA TGTGCCAGCAGCTTAGTTCCAGGGCCCATCAATCAGCCCCAGCATTTT. Translating it yields CASSLVPGPINQPQHF.

The rearrangement uses TRBV6-1 and TRBJ1-5; D might be TRBD1 (5 bases). V was pared by 7 bases and J by 6 bases, with 13 bases between. The length of the CDR3 is 13 residues. CDR1 and CDR2 (germline): MNHNS, SASEGT. The CDR3 spells CASTKGLGQPQHF. In DNA, the CDR3 is TGTGCCAGCACAAAGGGGCTGGGTCAGCCCCAGCATTTT.

In this sample, this clone turned up once. V is TRBV9 and J is TRBJ2-1, with a tentative D call TRBD1 (5 bases). CDR1 is SGDLS and CDR2 is YYNGEE in the germline V gene. The length of the CDR3 is 14 residues. Trimming shortened V by 5 bases and J by 4 bases, and 13 bases separated the two germline ends. Here the CDR3 reads CASSRWGWYNEQFF. The CDR3 DNA is TGTGCCAGCAGTAGGTGGGGCTGGTACAATGAGCAGTTCTTC.

The chain carries TRBV9 and TRBJ2-1; a possible D gene is TRBD2 (5 bases). The germline V gene has CDR1 SGDLS and CDR2 YYNGEE. CDR3 size: 17 residues. Trimming cost V 3 bases and J 6 bases, with 22 bases left between them. The CDR3 here is CASSALDSNPPRNEQFF. The CDR3 DNA sequence: TGTGCCAGCAGCGCCTTGGACTCCAACCCTCCTCGCAATGAGCAGTTCTTC.

The CDR3 reads CASRGTPYEQYF. CDR3 DNA sequence: TGTGCCTCCAGGGGCACCCCCTACGAGCAGTACTTC. This chain links TRBV7-8 with TRBJ2-7; D possibly corresponds to TRBD1 (6 bases). The CDR3 extends over 12 amino acids. Looked up from germline, CDR1 is SGHVS and CDR2 is FQNEAQ. V was shortened by 11 bases and J by 2 bases, with 13 bases between the two germline ends.

This chain joins TRBV5-1 and TRBJ2-1; tentative D call: TRBD1 (5 bases). The germline V gene encodes CDR1 SGHRS and CDR2 YFSETQ. The ends were cut back, 7 bases at V and 3 bases at J, with 14 bases in the middle. The CDR3 runs 14 residues. The CDR3 DNA sequence: TGCGCCAGCTCCAGGGCAGGAAACTACAATGAGCAGTTCTTC. Its translation: CASSRAGNYNEQFF.

The chain links TRBV5-4 to TRBJ2-5, with D perhaps matching TRBD1 (5 bases). There are 14 residues in the CDR3. Trimming removed 0 bases at V and 1 base at J, with 7 bases between. Germline V gene sequence: CDR1 SGHNT, CDR2 YYREEE (reference sequence). The CDR3 DNA reads TGTGCCAGCAGCTTGGAAAGGGGCCAAGAGACCCAGTACTTC. Residues: CASSLERGQETQYF.

The table lists this clone with a count of one. The chain couples TRBV15 to TRBJ2-2; D gene uncertain. The CDR3 extends over 16 amino acids. The germline V gene encodes CDR1 LNHNV and CDR2 YYDKDF (reference sequence). V was trimmed by 0 bases and J by 3 bases, leaving 11 bases between them. This CDR3 reads CATSRDPTLHTGELFF. CDR3 in DNA: TGTGCCACCAGCAGAGATCCGACTCTCCACACCGGGGAGCTGTTTTTT.

The V gene is TRBV9, the J gene TRBJ2-2; D not resolved. The CDR3 runs to 14 residues. The V gene's germline CDR1 is SGDLS and CDR2 YYNGEE. V was clipped by 3 bases and J by 6 bases, with 12 bases between them. CDR3 region: CASSADSWAGELFF. In nucleotides, the CDR3 is TGTGCCAGCAGCGCCGACTCTTGGGCCGGGGAGCTGTTTTTT.

The chain uses TRBV7-2 and TRBJ2-3, with D perhaps TRBD2 (7 bases). Per germline, CDR1 SGHTA and CDR2 FQGNSA. The CDR3 sequence is 18 residues long. V was clipped by 5 bases and J by 6 bases, with 27 bases between them. CDR3 sequence (DNA): TGTGCCAGCAGCCTAGGGGGGGGACCGGGACCACGGTACGATACGCAGTATTTT. It codes for CASSLGGGPGPRYDTQYF.

CDR3 protein: CASSFRDSRTDTQYF. The CDR3 region has the DNA TGTGCCAGCAGTTTTCGGGACAGCCGCACAGATACGCAGTATTTT. V usage is TRBV27 and J usage is TRBJ2-3; 7 nucleotides align to TRBD1. With 3 bases clipped from V and 1 base from J, the junction kept 4 bases outside the gene matches. This CDR3 has 15 amino acids. The germline V gene has CDR1 MNHEY and CDR2 SMNVEV (reference sequence).

This rearrangement joins TRBV6-5 to TRBJ1-1; possibly TRBD1 for D (6 bases). The CDR3 consists of 15 residues. Trimming pared 6 bases from V and 6 bases from J, leaving 20 bases between. Germline V lookup: CDR1 MNHEY, CDR2 SVGAGI. The CDR3 loop is CASSQQTGMGAEAFF. The CDR3 DNA sequence: TGTGCCAGCAGCCAACAGACAGGTATGGGGGCTGAAGCTTTCTTT.

V gene TRBV10-3 combines with J gene TRBJ1-2; 10 bases agree with TRBD1. The germline CDR1 and CDR2 sequences are ENHRY and SYGVKD. The J segment lost 6 bases and the V segment lost 6 bases, leaving 7 bases of the junction unmatched. This CDR3 has 14 amino acids. CDR3 loop: CAISNPGTGDGYTF. CDR3 bases: TGTGCCATCAGCAACCCCGGGACAGGGGATGGCTACACCTTC.

The chain has TRBV18 and TRBJ1-1; TRBD1 matches at 8 bases. CDR1 KGHSH and CDR2 LQKENI come from the germline V gene. The CDR3 covers 14 residues. Trimming at V came to 6 bases and at J to 6 bases, leaving 9 bases not matched to a gene. This CDR3 reads CASSSLAGGAEAFF. CDR3 DNA sequence: TGTGCCAGCTCCTCACTAGCAGGGGGCGCTGAAGCTTTCTTT.

V is TRBV5-6 and J is TRBJ1-2; no reliable D call. This CDR3 spans 16 amino acids. CDR1 and CDR2 (germline): SGHDT, YYEEEE. The V and J ends lost 0 bases and 4 bases respectively, with 16 bases between them. The DNA of the CDR3 is TGTGCCAGCAGCTTGGGCGGCGTTTTTCTCCCCTATGGCTACACCTTC. It codes for CASSLGGVFLPYGYTF.

V and J are TRBV25-1 and TRBJ2-7; 10 bases match TRBD1. Germline V gene data show CDR1 as MGHDK and CDR2 as SYGVNS. V gave up 4 bases and J gave up 2 bases; unmatched junction bases: 5. The CDR3 totals 15 residues. Here the CDR3 reads CASSGRDRGPYEQYF. The CDR3 coding sequence is TGTGCCAGCAGTGGTAGGGACAGGGGACCCTACGAGCAGTACTTC.

This clone was detected only once. V gene TRBV4-1 combines with J gene TRBJ2-3; D perhaps matches TRBD1 (6 bases). CDR3 size: 14 residues. V was pared by 2 bases and J by 2 bases, with 8 bases between. Germline V gives CDR1 MGHRA, CDR2 YSYEKL. This CDR3 reads CASSQQGTTDTQYF. The CDR3 DNA reads TGCGCCAGCAGCCAACAGGGGACCACAGATACGCAGTATTTT.

This chain links TRBV7-2 with TRBJ2-2; 12 nucleotides align to TRBD2. Trimming took 5 bases from V and 0 from J; bases not matched to a gene: 4. The CDR3 has 17 amino acids. Germline loops: CDR1 SGHTA, CDR2 FQGNSA. The CDR3 DNA is TGTGCCAGCAGCGTCCCTAGCGGGGGGGCGAACACCGGGGAGCTGTTTTTT. This encodes CASSVPSGGANTGELFF.

The chain is built from TRBV11-2 and TRBJ1-5; unclear D gene. Germline loops: CDR1 SGHAT, CDR2 FQNNGV. CDR3 length equals 17 residues. V lost 1 base, J lost 2 bases, and 15 bases lay in between. CDR3 DNA: TGTGCCAGCAGCTTAGCAACTGCCGGGTCGGGCAATCAGCCCCAGCATTTT. As protein: CASSLATAGSGNQPQHF.